This T cell receptor beta chain was recorded in a study of T cells after posttransplantation cyclophosphamide. Study-wide points: Recipient CMV seropositivity and CMV reactivation strongly tracked TRB clonality.

V was pared by 3 bases and J by 4 bases, with 7 bases of the junction left unmatched. Germline V gene data show CDR1 as SGHRS and CDR2 as YFSETQ. CDR3 length: 16 amino acids. In its sample, this clone was seen a few times. The antigen is unknown. The method was immunoSEQ multiplex PCR; TCRdb's version includes in-frame clones alone and lacks a portion of them. The data show about 10,000 clones, with around 80% seen just once and approximately 15% held by the top ten. A marrow graft followed busulfan-fludarabine conditioning, with cyclophosphamide on days +3 and +4. This material consisted of PBMCs, taken roughly 250 weeks after a stem cell transplant with posttransplant cyclophosphamide. This chain uses TRBV5-1 with TRBJ1-2; 12 bases map to TRBD1. This clonotype was obtained from a female patient in her 40s who received an allogeneic stem cell transplant from a related donor, was CMV-positive, and had no GVHD. Some T cells may be provided by the graft donor. The CDR3 region has the DNA TGCGCCAGCAGCTGGTGGGACAGGGGGCAGATCTATGGCTACACCTTC. This sequence encodes CASSWWDRGQIYGYTF.